The 8 T cell receptor beta chains below come from one sample, sequenced in a study of identical twins. Each CDR3 protein is one row after TCRdb ran MiXCR on the 5' RACE reads. Of 750,000 to 950,000 distinct CDR3 sequences detected, around 12% appear once; the ten largest clones hold about 1.6%. These data were likewise used in another study, on yellow fever vaccine responses in identical twins.

The sample was PBMCs. These TCRs come from a woman younger than 35 in good health.

In its sample, this clonotype was seen many times. This chain connects TRBV10-3 to TRBJ2-7; the D gene is possibly TRBD1 (6 bases). CDR1 ENHRY and CDR2 SYGVKD come from the germline V gene. Trimming stripped 1 base from V and 11 bases from J, with 15 bases between. This CDR3 region has 13 residues. This CDR3 reads CAISELDSLLKYF. DNA of the CDR3: TGTGCCATCAGTGAGTTGGACAGCCTATTAAAGTACTTC.

This clonotype occurred a few times. The chain links TRBV5-1 to TRBJ2-7, with a possible D match to TRBD2 (5 bases). The CDR3 runs 15 residues. Germline loops: CDR1 SGHRS, CDR2 YFSETQ. Trimming shortened V by 5 bases and J by 2 bases, and 17 bases separated the two germline ends. Here the CDR3 DNA reads TGCGCCAGCAGATCGGTCGGACTGAAACCCTACGAGCAGTACTTC. This encodes CASRSVGLKPYEQYF. The full variable domain, with the rest looked up from reference TRBV5-1 and TRBJ2-7, is KAGVTQTPRYLIKTRGQQVTLSCSPISGHRSVSWYQQTPGQGLQFLFEYFSETQRNKGNFPGRFSGRQFSNSRSEMNVSTLELGDSALYLCASRSVGLKPYEQYFGPGTRLTVT.

The J gene is TRBJ2-2, the V gene TRBV18; 7 nucleotides agree with TRBD1. The CDR3 runs to 15 residues. After removal of 5 bases from V and 3 bases from J, the junction contained 6 bases not matched to a gene. Looked up from germline, CDR1 is KGHSH and CDR2 is LQKENI. The DNA of the CDR3 is TGTGCCAGCTCAACAACAGGGGCGGACACCGGGGAGCTGTTTTTT. Translation: CASSTTGADTGELFF.

This rearrangement joins TRBV20-1 to TRBJ2-1; TRBD1 matches 7 bases. Germline V gives CDR1 DFQATT, CDR2 SNEGSKA (reference sequence). The CDR3 runs 17 residues. After removal of 3 bases from V and 1 base from J, the junction contained 12 bases not matched to a gene. CDR3 loop: CSASLELRTGSYNEQFF. The CDR3 coding sequence is TGCAGTGCTAGCCTTGAACTGAGGACAGGTTCCTACAATGAGCAGTTCTTC.

This clonotype was seen a handful of times. V and J are TRBV24-1 and TRBJ2-5; 9 nucleotides line up with TRBD1. The junction had 10 bases not matched to a gene; V was cut back by 4 bases and J by 5 bases. CDR3 length: 16 residues. Germline V gene lookup returns CDR1 KGHDR and CDR2 SFDVKD. CDR3 amino acids: CATSDLTGGAAETQYF. The CDR3 region has the DNA TGTGCCACCAGTGACCTCACAGGGGGCGCGGCGGAGACCCAGTACTTC.

A few counts support this clonotype. The chain is built from TRBV7-9 and TRBJ2-5, with D uncertain. Trimming took 1 base from V and 4 from J, leaving 10 bases between them. Germline CDR1 SEHNR, CDR2 FQNEAQ (reference sequence). CDR3 length: 14 residues. The CDR3 reads CASSLVGVGETQYF. The CDR3 DNA sequence: TGTGCCAGCAGCTTAGTAGGAGTGGGAGAGACCCAGTACTTC.

This rearrangement joins TRBV20-1 to TRBJ2-4; D is undetermined. The germline CDR1 and CDR2 sequences are DFQATT and SNEGSKA (reference sequence). Trimming removed 0 bases at V and 6 bases at J, with 15 bases between. The CDR3 covers 15 residues. The CDR3 spells CSARDEAVPANIQYF. CDR3 nucleotides: TGCAGTGCTAGAGATGAGGCAGTTCCCGCAAACATTCAGTACTTC.

This clonotype has a count of ten or more. This chain uses TRBV6-1 with TRBJ1-3; D remains ambiguous. CDR1 is MNHNS and CDR2 is SASEGT in the germline V gene. V was clipped by 3 bases and J by 9 bases, with 12 bases between them. The CDR3 loop spans 13 amino acids. Written as DNA, the CDR3 is TGTGCCAGCAGTGAGGCTGGGAAAGGCACCATATATTTT. Its translation is CASSEAGKGTIYF.